This T cell receptor (beta chain) was captured by sequencing in a study of cytotoxic CD8 clonotypes in ibrutinib-treated CLL. This clone was counted only a few times. Trimming cost V 2 bases and J 6 bases; bases outside gene matches: 9. Germline V gives CDR1 MGHRA, CDR2 YSYEKL. This CDR3 has 16 amino acids. Sequencing used immunoSEQ multiplex PCR; TCRdb keeps in-frame clones, though not all of them. The profile shows 60,000 to 65,000 clones, approximately 62% of them singletons. The TCR comes from a human donor with chronic lymphocytic leukemia. Sequenced here: PBMCs, sampled after 12 months of ibrutinib treatment. The V gene is TRBV4-1, the J gene TRBJ2-3; 9 bases map to TRBD2. In DNA, the CDR3 is TGCGCCAGCAGCCAAATCATAGCGGGGGAGGGGGATACGCAGTATTTT. The encoded protein is CASSQIIAGEGDTQYF.